The clone carrying this T cell receptor beta chain was recorded only once. The antigen is undetermined. The germline CDR1 and CDR2 sequences are MNHNY and SVGAGI (reference sequence). The CDR3 is made up of 15 amino acids. V dropped 2 bases and J dropped 5; count of bases not matched to a gene: 6. These data are taken from a study of cytomegalovirus exposure and HLA in healthy donors. Study-level information: In a later analysis, it was reported that the 120 or so validation repertoires had been produced on the same platform as the roughly 610 repertoires belonging to the first cohort. Regarding the study as a whole: Among the CMV-associated chains, a few were confirmed in vitro as specific for CMV antigens. Cytomegalovirus association was assigned to approximately 160 TCR beta chains.

The donors were in the approximately 130-subject validation cohort; that cohort was separate from the roughly 730-subject first cohort. Only in-frame clones appear in the TCRdb table, and some are missing; sequencing was by immunoSEQ multiplex PCR. The data contain about 40,000 clones, approximately 94% of them singletons. The J gene is TRBJ2-5, the V gene TRBV6-6; 9 bases match TRBD2. The specimen sequenced was PBMCs. The receptor comes from a young woman in good health and CMV-seronegative. In DNA form, the CDR3 reads TGTGCCAGCAGTTACGTTTCCAGCGGGAGGGAGACCCAGTACTTC. Its translation: CASSYVSSGRETQYF.